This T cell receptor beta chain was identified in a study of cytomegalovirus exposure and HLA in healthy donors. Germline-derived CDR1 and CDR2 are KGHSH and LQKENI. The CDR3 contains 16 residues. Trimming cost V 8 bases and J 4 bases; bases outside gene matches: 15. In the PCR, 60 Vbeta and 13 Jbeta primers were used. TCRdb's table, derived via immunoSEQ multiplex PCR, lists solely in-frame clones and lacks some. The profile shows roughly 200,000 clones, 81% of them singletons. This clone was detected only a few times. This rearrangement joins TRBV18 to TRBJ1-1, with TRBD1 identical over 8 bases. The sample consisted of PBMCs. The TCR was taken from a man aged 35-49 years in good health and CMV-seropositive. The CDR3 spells CASVRGQEVLGTEAFF. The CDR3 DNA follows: TGTGCCAGCGTGCGGGGACAGGAGGTACTGGGCACTGAAGCTTTCTTT. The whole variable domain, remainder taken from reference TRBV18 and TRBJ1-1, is NAGVMQNPRHLVRRRGQEARLRCSPMKGHSHVYWYRQLPEEGLKFMVYLQKENIIDESGMPKERFSAEFPKEGPSILRIQQVVRGDSAAYFCASVRGQEVLGTEAFFGQGTRLTVV.